This T cell receptor (beta chain) was retrieved from a study of regulatory T cells in long-lasting Graves disease. Study context: Graves' cases, newly diagnosed, had used antithyroid drugs under 3 months.

HTBI primers from iRepertoire and Arm-PCR of CDR3 regions yielded the TCR beta libraries. MiXCR, run by TCRdb on the multiplex PCR reads, gives a single entry per CDR3 protein. Of 510,000 or so distinct CDR3 sequences detected, 12% appear once; the ten largest clones hold roughly 8.9%. Study-level points and caveats: Under persistent disease, TRBV28, TRBJ1-2 and TRBJ2-5 were used preferentially. The study found persistent patients shared more public clonotypes (2,741) than new patients (about 990).

Unmatched junction bases numbered 2, after V lost 4 bases and J lost 1 base. CDR1 is SGHRS and CDR2 is YFSETQ in the germline V gene. This CDR3 spans 14 amino acids. Stated time point: newly diagnosed GD, antithyroid drugs for less than 3 months. From PBMCs, RNA was extracted and then used to make the TCR library. This clonotype was found many times. Its target is unknown. The sample also formed part of further work on T cells in Graves' hyperthyroidism and ophthalmopathy. This second study notes: Diagnoses used clinical symptoms, serum thyroxine and TRAb, thyroid ultrasound and orbital computed tomography.

The chain employs TRBV5-1 and TRBJ1-5, with 7 bases identical to TRBD1. This sample comprised peripheral blood mononuclear cells (PBMCs), obtained at new diagnosis, from a patient treated with antithyroid drugs. This TCR was recovered from a woman in her thirties with Graves disease. The CDR3 is CASSTGESNQPQHF. The CDR3 region has the DNA TGCGCCAGCAGCACAGGGGAGAGCAATCAGCCCCAGCATTTT.